The next 29 T cell receptor beta chains were all read from a single sample in a study of blood T cells in healthy people across ages. A second 7 to 11 cycle PCR used barcoded and J-beta primers. Each CDR3 protein gets one entry after TCRdb re-called the 5' RACE reads with MiXCR. This sample has 700,000 or so distinct CDR3 sequences, with about 20% found just once. The material sequenced was blood. Receptors were obtained from a man aged 65-85 years in good health.

This clonotype has only a few counts. The chain combines TRBV7-6 with TRBJ2-5; TRBD2 aligns across 8 bases. The DNA end lines up better with TRBJ2-7; the J call may be wrong. This CDR3 is built from 15 residues. From germline, CDR1 is SGHVS and CDR2 FNYEAQ. The CDR3 region is CASSFGSGATHEQYF. The CDR3 DNA is TGTGCCAGCAGCTTCGGTAGCGGGGCTACCCACGAGCAGTACTTC.

The V gene is TRBV5-1, the J gene TRBJ1-1, with D possibly being TRBD1 (6 bases). The CDR3 has 15 amino acids. Germline CDR1 and CDR2: SGHRS and YFSETQ. Trimming removed 1 base from V and 5 bases from J, with 15 bases in between. The CDR3 region has the DNA TGCGCCAGCAGCTTGTCCCTACAGGGTAATACTGAAGCTTTCTTT. This translates into CASSLSLQGNTEAFF.

The rearrangement joins TRBV3-1 to TRBJ2-3, with TRBD2 identical over 7 bases. CDR1 and CDR2 from the germline V gene are LGHDT and YNNKEL (reference sequence). The CDR3 runs 14 residues. V shed 7 bases and J 5 bases; nucleotides not matched to a gene: 9. The CDR3 DNA reads as TGTGCCAGCAACCACGGACTAGGAAGAGATACGCAGTATTTT. Amino acid sequence: CASNHGLGRDTQYF.

This chain uses TRBV5-1 with TRBJ2-3; D is unresolved. This CDR3 contains 17 residues. V lost 1 base and J lost 6, with 21 bases in between. Germline-derived CDR1 and CDR2 are SGHRS and YFSETQ. CDR3 protein: CASSLISGLPGPDTQYF. DNA of the CDR3: TGCGCCAGCAGCTTGATCTCTGGGCTACCGGGCCCGGATACGCAGTATTTT. The variable domain in full, with the rest retrieved from reference TRBV5-1 and TRBJ2-3, is KAGVTQTPRYLIKTRGQQVTLSCSPISGHRSVSWYQQTPGQGLQFLFEYFSETQRNKGNFPGRFSGRQFSNSRSEMNVSTLELGDSALYLCASSLISGLPGPDTQYFGPGTRLTVL.

This clonotype was observed a few times. The gene calls are TRBV6-5 and TRBJ2-1; 10 bases align to TRBD2. The V segment lost 5 bases and the J segment 1 base; nucleotides outside the gene matches: 8. This CDR3 is 17 amino acids long. Looked up from germline, CDR1 is MNHEY and CDR2 is SVGAGI. CDR3 DNA: TGTGCCAGCAGTCTTGGACTAGCGGCGGGGTCCTACAATGAGCAGTTCTTC. Translation gives CASSLGLAAGSYNEQFF.

The J gene is TRBJ2-5, the V gene TRBV7-2; D uncertain. This CDR3 spans 12 amino acids. V lost 5 bases to trimming and J lost 7 bases, with 11 bases between them. Germline CDR1 reads SGHTA; CDR2 reads FQGNSA. The CDR3 region is CASSLSWRTQYF. DNA of the CDR3: TGTGCCAGCAGCCTCAGCTGGAGGACCCAGTACTTC.

Only a few counts were recorded for this clonotype. This chain joins TRBV6-6 and TRBJ1-1; 10 positions agree with TRBD1. Germline assignment: CDR1 MNHNY and CDR2 SVGAGI (reference sequence). V was pared by 2 bases and J by 6 bases, with 6 bases of the junction left unmatched. This CDR3 has 15 residues. CDR3 sequence reads: CASSYVGQGIAEAFF. DNA of the CDR3: TGTGCCAGCAGTTACGTGGGACAGGGGATCGCTGAAGCTTTCTTT.

This chain uses TRBV11-2 with TRBJ2-7; D not resolved. V was clipped by 3 bases and J by 4 bases, with 10 bases between them. Per the germline V gene, CDR1 is SGHAT and CDR2 is FQNNGV. This CDR3 spans 13 amino acids. The CDR3 loop reads CASSFTAVYEQYV. The CDR3 DNA reads as TGTGCCAGCAGCTTTACGGCGGTTTACGAGCAGTACGTC.

This clonotype was detected only a few times. The chain couples TRBV11-2 to TRBJ2-3, with D unresolved. The V end lost 3 bases, the J end lost 4 bases, and 5 bases lay between the germline ends. The CDR3 is made up of 12 amino acids. Germline assignment: CDR1 SGHAT and CDR2 FQNNGV. The CDR3 DNA sequence: TGTGCCAGCAGCTTCAGGCCAGATACGCAGTATTTT. It yields the protein CASSFRPDTQYF.

V gene TRBV6-2 or TRBV6-3 combines with J gene TRBJ2-3; 7 bases agree with TRBD2. Looked up from germline, CDR1 is MNHEY and CDR2 is SVGEGT. The V and J ends lost 2 bases and 2 bases, in that order; junction bases with no gene match: 4. CDR3 length equals 15 residues. CDR3 in DNA: TGTGCCAGCAGTTACCAAGCGGGATACACAGATACGCAGTATTTT. This translates into CASSYQAGYTDTQYF.

Concerning this clonotype: The junction departs from the called germline gene at one end, perhaps through a read error. The CDR3 DNA sequence: TGTGCCATCAGTGAGTCGATCACGGGGGGCGGTAGCTATGGCTACCCCTTC. This translates into CAISESITGGGSYGYPF. The chain is built from TRBV10-3 and TRBJ1-2; D may be TRBD1 (6 bases). This CDR3 has 17 residues. The germline V gene has CDR1 ENHRY and CDR2 SYGVKD.

The chain has TRBV9 and TRBJ2-3; D is unresolved. The length of the CDR3 is 14 residues. V was clipped by 3 bases and J by 2 bases, with 10 bases between them. Germline lookup yields CDR1 SGDLS and CDR2 YYNGEE. The CDR3 DNA sequence: TGTGCCAGCAGCGCGGACGGTTACACAGATACGCAGTATTTT. It translates to CASSADGYTDTQYF.

The chain joins TRBV6-6 to TRBJ1-4; unclear D gene. V was cut by 5 bases and J by 0 bases, with 10 bases left in between. CDR3 size: 15 residues. The germline CDR1 and CDR2 sequences are MNHNY and SVGAGI (reference sequence). This chain's CDR3 is CASSTATATNEKLFF. The DNA of the CDR3 is TGTGCCAGCAGTACCGCAACTGCAACTAATGAAAAACTGTTTTTT.

The table lists this clonotype with a few counts. The DNA of the CDR3 is TGTGCCAGCAGCTTAGGGGGACGGGTCAATGAAAAACTGTTTTTT. Translation gives CASSLGGRVNEKLFF. The chain recombines TRBV7-6 with TRBJ1-4; D might be TRBD1 (5 bases). Trimming took off 1 base at V and 5 bases at J, with 11 bases between the two ends. CDR1 is SGHVS, CDR2 FNYEAQ, per germline. The CDR3 is made up of 15 amino acids. Based on the CDR3 plus reference TRBV7-6 and TRBJ1-4, the full variable domain is GAGVSQSPRYKVTKRGQDVALRCDPISGHVSLYWYRQALGQGPEFLTYFNYEAQQDKSGLPNDRFSAERPEGSISTLTIQRTEQRDSAMYRCASSLGGRVNEKLFFGSGTQLSVL.

The chain has TRBV7-9 and TRBJ2-1; perhaps TRBD2 as D (6 bases). The CDR3 is 17 amino acids. CDR1 SEHNR and CDR2 FQNEAQ come from the germline V gene (reference sequence). Trimming stripped 0 bases from V and 0 bases from J, with 12 bases between. CDR3 in DNA: TGTGCCAGCAGCTTAGCGCTCGCCGGGGGCTCCTACAATGAGCAGTTCTTC. Amino acid sequence: CASSLALAGGSYNEQFF. Complete variable domain (other parts from reference TRBV7-9 and TRBJ2-1): DTGVSQNPRHKITKRGQNVTFRCDPISEHNRLYWYRQTLGQGPEFLTYFQNEAQLEKSRLLSDRFSAERPKGSFSTLEIQRTEQGDSAMYLCASSLALAGGSYNEQFFGPGTRLTVL.

The gene calls are TRBV7-9 and TRBJ1-6; TRBD1 might be the D (6 bases). V was clipped by 1 base and J by 7 bases, with 14 bases between them. Germline V gene data show CDR1 as SEHNR and CDR2 as FQNEAQ (reference sequence). The CDR3 sequence is 16 residues long. In DNA, the CDR3 is TGTGCCAGCAGCTTAGAACGGGGGCAGCGGAATTCACCCCTCCACTTT. Amino acids: CASSLERGQRNSPLHF. The variable domain in full, with the rest retrieved from reference TRBV7-9 and TRBJ1-6, is DTGVSQNPRHKITKRGQNVTFRCDPISEHNRLYWYRQTLGQGPEFLTYFQNEAQLEKSRLLSDRFSAERPKGSFSTLEIQRTEQGDSAMYLCASSLERGQRNSPLHFGNGTRLTVT.

In this sample, this clonotype turned up once. The chain employs TRBV6-1 and TRBJ1-2, with TRBD1 matching 7 bases. Germline values: CDR1 MNHNS, CDR2 SASEGT. The CDR3 runs to 15 residues. V lost 6 bases and J lost 6; bases outside the gene matches: 13. For the CDR3, the DNA is TGTGCCAGCAGAGACCCGACAGGGCGTAAGGATGGCTACACCTTC. Translation: CASRDPTGRKDGYTF.

On this clonotype: An end of the junction does not agree with germline; a read error may underlie this. The chain employs TRBV11-2 and TRBJ2-4; the D call may be TRBD1 or TRBD2 (6 bases each). Germline CDR1 and CDR2: SGHAT and FQNNGV. The CDR3 length is 18 residues. The CDR3 loop reads CASSLEGYRGPGKNTQYF. The CDR3 coding sequence is TGTGCCAGCAGCTTAGAAGGTTATCGGGGGCCGGGCAAAAACACTCAGTACTTC.

Note on this clonotype: Just one base apart from a much larger clone, this may be a read error. The genes are TRBV12-3 or TRBV12-4 and TRBJ2-7; D not certain. Trimming cost V 1 base and J 6 bases, with 7 bases left between them. The CDR3 is made up of 12 amino acids. The CDR3 spells CASSLGPCEQYV. The CDR3 region has the DNA TGTGCCAGCAGTTTAGGCCCATGCGAGCAGTACGTC.

This clonotype showed up just a few times. The V and J genes are TRBV7-2 and TRBJ2-3, with TRBD2 as a possible D gene (5 bases). The CDR3 is 14 residues long. Germline V lookup: CDR1 SGHTA, CDR2 FQGNSA. The germline V and J ends were trimmed by 4 bases and 4 bases, with 12 bases remaining between them. In DNA form, the CDR3 reads TGTGCCAGCAGCTCGGGGATTGGTTCAGATACGCAGTATTTT. This gives the protein CASSSGIGSDTQYF.

This clonotype was counted a few times. CDR3 nucleotide sequence: TGCGCCAGCAGCCGCGTGGAGGGCTCCTACAATGAGCAGTTCTTC. It translates to CASSRVEGSYNEQFF. The chain links TRBV4-3 to TRBJ2-1; a possible D gene is TRBD2 (6 bases). Deletions cut 4 bases from V and 0 bases from J, with 10 bases between. Germline V lookup: CDR1 LGHNA, CDR2 YSLEER. This CDR3 spans 15 amino acids.

This clonotype was observed a few times. The V call is TRBV19, the J call TRBJ2-1, with D maybe TRBD2 (7 bases). The CDR3 has 15 amino acids. The germline V gene encodes CDR1 LNHDA and CDR2 SQIVND (reference sequence). The V and J ends lost 9 bases and 4 bases respectively, with 19 bases between them. The CDR3 loop reads CASGIGGGFYNEQFF. Here the CDR3 DNA reads TGTGCCAGCGGAATAGGGGGGGGGTTTTACAATGAGCAGTTCTTC.

This chain joins TRBV7-2 and TRBJ1-4; D gene uncertain. CDR1 SGHTA and CDR2 FQGNSA come from the germline V gene. The CDR3 runs to 15 residues. V was clipped by 5 bases and J by 5 bases, with 15 bases between them. Written as DNA, the CDR3 is TGTGCCAGCAGCCGCCGGTCAGGCCCAAATGAAAAACTGTTTTTT. Residues: CASSRRSGPNEKLFF.

The V gene is TRBV4-3, the J gene TRBJ2-7, with D hard to call. Trimming shortened V by 4 bases and J by 3 bases, and 13 bases separated the two germline ends. Germline V gene lookup returns CDR1 LGHNA and CDR2 YSLEER. The CDR3 runs to 14 residues. The CDR3 here is CASSRGYYGYEQYV. The CDR3 nucleotides are TGCGCCAGCAGCCGTGGCTACTACGGCTACGAGCAGTACGTC.

This clonotype came up a few times. One end of the junction varies from germline; a read error may be responsible. This chain joins TRBV6-6 and TRBJ1-5, with a possible D match to TRBD1 (5 bases). The length of the CDR3 is 13 residues. From germline, CDR1 is MNHNY and CDR2 SVGAGI (reference sequence). The CDR3 loop reads CATGGYRNQPRHF. The CDR3, as DNA: TGTGCCACCGGGGGGTATCGGAATCAGCCCCGGCATTTT.

This clonotype has more than one count but fewer than ten. V gene TRBV7-2 combines with J gene TRBJ2-3; D is uncertain. The CDR3 extends over 15 amino acids. Deletions cut 2 bases from V and 3 bases from J, with 12 bases between. Germline-derived CDR1 and CDR2 are SGHTA and FQGNSA. As DNA, the CDR3 is TGTGCCAGCAGCTTAAGGGCGCAAGCTACAGATACGCAGTATTTT. Protein product: CASSLRAQATDTQYF.

The genes are TRBV12-3 or TRBV12-4 and TRBJ2-2, with 8 bases that match TRBD1. J lost 6 bases, V lost 5 bases, and 5 bases had no gene match. The CDR3 covers 14 residues. The CDR3 DNA follows: TGTGCCAGCAGTCCCAGGGGGCGGTCCGGGGAGCTGTTTTTT. As protein: CASSPRGRSGELFF.

This clonotype has just a few counts. The chain combines TRBV24-1 with TRBJ2-1, with 7 positions matching TRBD1. The J call is in doubt because the DNA end fits TRBJ2-7 better. CDR3 size: 15 residues. From germline, CDR1 is KGHDR and CDR2 SFDVKD. CDR3 loop: CATSEPAGTDYEQYV. For the CDR3, the DNA is TGTGCCACCAGTGAACCGGCTGGGACAGATTACGAGCAGTACGTC.

Many counts were recorded for this clonotype. The chain employs TRBV12-3 or TRBV12-4 and TRBJ2-3, with TRBD2 identical over 7 bases. This CDR3 has 13 amino acids. V was clipped by 8 bases and J by 0 bases; unmatched bases: 2. CDR3 sequence (DNA): TGTGCCAGCCACGGGGGGAGCACAGATACGCAGTATTTT. Residues: CASHGGSTDTQYF.